Below, 17 T cell receptor beta chains from the same sample are listed, as sequenced in a study of CD8 T cells in Susac syndrome. Roughly 0.45 to 1 ug RNA was reverse transcribed with random hexamers. TCRdb called the immunoSEQ multiplex PCR reads again in MiXCR, with one record for every CDR3 protein. The sample lists under 250,000 distinct CDR3 sequences, about 93% occurring once. Sequencing was performed on CD4+ T cells from PBMCs. The receptors originated from a human donor with multiple sclerosis.

This chain links TRBV7-9 with TRBJ2-2; 9 bases align to TRBD2. V was pared by 8 bases and J by 0 bases, with 4 bases of the junction left unmatched. Per germline, CDR1 SEHNR and CDR2 FQNEAQ (reference sequence). This CDR3 is built from 15 residues. CDR3 residues: CASGGLATNTGELFF. CDR3 in DNA: TGTGCCAGCGGGGGACTAGCAACGAACACCGGGGAGCTGTTTTTT.

In this sample, this clonotype turned up once. The chain is built from TRBV7-9 and TRBJ2-7, with TRBD1 matching 7 bases. CDR3 length: 14 residues. Germline V gene sequence: CDR1 SEHNR, CDR2 FQNEAQ (reference sequence). V lost 5 bases to trimming and J lost 2 bases; unmatched junction nucleotides: 6. This chain's CDR3 is CASSQDRVTYEQYF. DNA for the CDR3: TGTGCCAGCAGCCAAGACAGGGTGACCTACGAGCAGTACTTC.

The chain uses TRBV29-1 and TRBJ2-1; D gene unclear. The CDR3 contains 9 residues. Germline V gene lookup returns CDR1 SQVTM and CDR2 ANQGSEA. V lost 3 bases, J lost 13 bases, and 7 bases lay in between. As DNA, the CDR3 is TGCAGCGTTGAGGACCTACAGTTCTTC. The encoded protein is CSVEDLQFF.

The gene calls are TRBV30 and TRBJ1-5, with D perhaps TRBD1 (5 bases). The CDR3 sequence is 14 residues long. The germline V gene has CDR1 GTSNPN and CDR2 SVGIG (reference sequence). V dropped 4 bases and J dropped 1 base, with 11 bases sitting between them. CDR3 nucleotide sequence: TGTGCCTGGACCCAGGGAGAGAGCAATCAGCCCCAGCATTTT. It codes for CAWTQGESNQPQHF.

The gene calls are TRBV19 and TRBJ2-7; TRBD1 aligns across 10 bases. Germline CDR1 LNHDA, CDR2 SQIVND (reference sequence). This CDR3 region has 14 residues. The V segment lost 5 bases and the J segment 3 bases; nucleotides outside the gene matches: 4. In DNA, the CDR3 is TGTGCCAGTAGTCACCGGGACAGGGGCTACGAGCAGTACGTC. Translating it yields CASSHRDRGYEQYV.

The gene calls are TRBV7-2 and TRBJ1-5, with 10 bases lining up with TRBD1. V dropped 3 bases and J dropped 3; count of bases not matched to a gene: 11. CDR1 is SGHTA and CDR2 is FQGNSA in the germline V gene. This CDR3 contains 18 residues. CDR3 sequence: CASSLATGGAGSNQPQHF. The CDR3 DNA is TGTGCCAGCAGCTTGGCGACAGGGGGCGCAGGGTCCAATCAGCCCCAGCATTTT. Looking up the rest from reference TRBV7-2 and TRBJ1-5 gives the full variable domain: GAGVSQSPSNKVTEKGKDVELRCDPISGHTALYWYRQSLGQGLEFLIYFQGNSAPDKSGLPSDRFSAERTGGSVSTLTIQRTQQEDSAVYLCASSLATGGAGSNQPQHFGDGTRLSIL.

This chain joins TRBV7-2 and TRBJ1-1; D uncertain. Germline V gene lookup returns CDR1 SGHTA and CDR2 FQGNSA. This CDR3 has 12 amino acids. V was shortened by 2 bases and J by 1 base, with 2 bases between the two germline ends. CDR3 DNA sequence: TGTGCCAGCAGCTTAACGAACACTGAAGCTTTCTTT. Translated, it gives CASSLTNTEAFF.

V and J are TRBV20-1 and TRBJ1-6, with D unresolved. The CDR3 length is 15 residues. Deletions cut 4 bases from V and 10 bases from J, with 20 bases between. CDR1 and CDR2 (germline): DFQATT, SNEGSKA (reference sequence). DNA for the CDR3: TGCAGTGCTATGGAGGCGCGACCTGACTCCTCACCCCTCCACTTT. As protein: CSAMEARPDSSPLHF.

V gene TRBV27 combines with J gene TRBJ1-5; 10 bases are shared with TRBD1. This CDR3 is built from 15 residues. Germline V CDR1 and CDR2: MNHEY, SMNVEV (reference sequence). V shed 8 bases, J shed 2 bases, and the junction held 6 bases outside the gene matches. This CDR3 reads CASQTGGRGNQPQHF. The CDR3 DNA reads as TGTGCCAGCCAGACAGGGGGCCGGGGCAATCAGCCCCAGCATTTT.

The chain recombines TRBV4-1 with TRBJ1-3; the D is unclear. Trimming took off 0 bases at V and 4 bases at J, with 7 bases between the two ends. The CDR3 extends over 14 amino acids. From germline, CDR1 is MGHRA and CDR2 YSYEKL. The CDR3 loop is CASSQDLQGNTIYF. The DNA for the CDR3 is TGCGCCAGCAGCCAAGATCTGCAGGGAAACACCATATATTTT.

J is TRBJ2-2 and V is TRBV2; D is ambiguous. The CDR3 extends over 14 amino acids. Germline values: CDR1 SNHLY, CDR2 FYNNEI. V lost 5 bases and J lost 0, with 7 bases in between. The CDR3 DNA follows: TGTGCCAGCAGTCTCTCAGCGAACACCGGGGAGCTGTTTTTT. Amino acid sequence: CASSLSANTGELFF.

The J gene is TRBJ2-7, the V gene TRBV12-3 or TRBV12-4; TRBD1 is a possible D gene (5 bases). There are 13 residues in the CDR3. The V and J ends lost 6 bases and 1 base respectively, with 10 bases between them. CDR3 bases: TGTGCCAGCAGCATACAGGCTTCCTACGAGCAGTACTTC. This codes for CASSIQASYEQYF.

The J gene is TRBJ2-3, the V gene TRBV10-3; 9 bases are a match to TRBD1. Germline CDR1 ENHRY, CDR2 SYGVKD. The CDR3 has 14 amino acids. With V trimmed by 10 bases and J by 6 bases, 11 bases remained unmatched. The CDR3 spells CATEDRGRKDTQYF. CDR3 sequence (DNA): TGTGCCACGGAGGACAGGGGACGAAAGGATACGCAGTATTTT.

The V call is TRBV3-1, the J call TRBJ2-4; 8 bases line up with TRBD2. Germline assignment: CDR1 LGHDT and CDR2 YNNKEL (reference sequence). The CDR3 covers 17 residues. The V segment lost 0 bases and the J segment 4 bases; nucleotides outside the gene matches: 8. The chain's CDR3 is CASSQEGPGGPKNIQYF. CDR3 nucleotides: TGTGCCAGCAGCCAAGAGGGTCCGGGAGGGCCAAAAAACATTCAGTACTTC. Looking up the rest from reference TRBV3-1 and TRBJ2-4 gives the full variable domain: DTAVSQTPKYLVTQMGNDKSIKCEQNLGHDTMYWYKQDSKKFLKIMFSYNNKELIINETVPNRFSPKSPDKAHLNLHINSLELGDSAVYFCASSQEGPGGPKNIQYFGAGTRLSVL.

The chain couples TRBV5-4 to TRBJ2-3, with TRBD2 identical over 9 bases. V trimming: 0 bases; J trimming: 1 base; junction bases outside the gene matches: 3. Per the germline V gene, CDR1 is SGHNT and CDR2 is YYREEE (reference sequence). CDR3 size: 16 residues. The CDR3 DNA reads TGTGCCAGCAGCTTGGCAGCGGGGGGAGGCACAGATACGCAGTATTTT. Its translation is CASSLAAGGGTDTQYF.

V usage is TRBV5-6 and J usage is TRBJ2-3; tentative D call: TRBD1 (6 bases). This CDR3 region has 15 residues. V was pared by 0 bases and J by 4 bases, with 12 bases between. From germline, CDR1 is SGHDT and CDR2 YYEEEE. CDR3 in amino acids: CASSLVIPGADTQYF. The DNA for the CDR3 is TGTGCCAGCAGCTTGGTAATTCCAGGGGCAGATACGCAGTATTTT.

This clonotype was picked up one time. V is TRBV7-9 and J is TRBJ2-3; the match to TRBD1 covers 10 bases. CDR1 and CDR2 from the germline V gene are SEHNR and FQNEAQ (reference sequence). V was pared by 5 bases and J by 5 bases, with 4 bases of the junction left unmatched. This CDR3 has 14 amino acids. CDR3 in amino acids: CASSRDRGQDTQYF. CDR3 bases: TGTGCCAGCAGCCGCGACAGGGGGCAAGATACGCAGTATTTT. The variable domain in full, with the rest retrieved from reference TRBV7-9 and TRBJ2-3, is DTGVSQNPRHKITKRGQNVTFRCDPISEHNRLYWYRQTLGQGPEFLTYFQNEAQLEKSRLLSDRFSAERPKGSFSTLEIQRTEQGDSAMYLCASSRDRGQDTQYFGPGTRLTVL.